Below are 16 T cell receptor beta chains sequenced from a single sample in a study of identical twins. TCRdb itself ran the 5' RACE reads through MiXCR, one entry per CDR3 protein. The data contain about 340,000 distinct CDR3 sequences, 7% to 9.5% of them singletons. Input material: naive T cells sorted from blood. The source of these receptors is a woman aged 50 to 60 in good health.

This chain uses TRBV11-2 with TRBJ2-7; D might be TRBD1 (6 bases). Germline V gene sequence: CDR1 SGHAT, CDR2 FQNNGV. Deletions cut 5 bases from V and 6 bases from J, with 23 bases between. This CDR3 is built from 16 residues. The CDR3 DNA reads as TGTGCCAGCAGCCAAACAGGGAGTATTGTGAATGGCGAGCAGTACGTC. This translates into CASSQTGSIVNGEQYV.

This chain connects TRBV7-8 to TRBJ2-1; 8 bases are shared with TRBD2. V lost 5 bases and J lost 6; bases outside the gene matches: 9. The CDR3 runs 15 residues. Looked up from germline, CDR1 is SGHVS and CDR2 is FQNEAQ. The CDR3 here is CASSAPGLGGNEQFF. The CDR3 nucleotides are TGTGCCAGCAGCGCACCGGGACTAGGGGGCAATGAGCAGTTCTTC.

This clonotype was picked up many times. This chain joins TRBV12-3 or TRBV12-4 and TRBJ2-2, with 9 bases aligning to TRBD2. The CDR3 has 14 residues. The trim removed 3 bases at V and 4 bases at J, leaving 0 bases unmatched. In nucleotides, the CDR3 is TGTGCCAGCAGTTTGACTAGCGGCACCGGGGAGCTGTTTTTT. Amino acid sequence: CASSLTSGTGELFF.

The sample holds many counts of this clonotype. Without the conserved terminal phenylalanine or tryptophan, this CDR3 likely stems from a read error. V gene TRBV5-1 combines with J gene TRBJ2-1, with 13 bases matching TRBD2. This CDR3 region has 18 residues. V dropped 4 bases and J dropped 1; count of bases not matched to a gene: 8. Per the germline V gene, CDR1 is SGHRS and CDR2 is YFSETQ. CDR3 amino acids: CASSLRTSGRVSYNEQFL. CDR3 bases: TGCGCCAGCAGCCTTCGGACTAGCGGGAGAGTTTCCTACAATGAGCAGTTCCTC.

The V and J genes are TRBV20-1 and TRBJ2-5; TRBD2 is a possible D gene (7 bases). Deletions cut 3 bases from V and 0 bases from J, with 29 bases between. CDR1 DFQATT and CDR2 SNEGSKA come from the germline V gene (reference sequence). The CDR3 loop spans 20 amino acids. CDR3 protein: CSASSLWASGMRGYQETQYF. CDR3 DNA: TGCAGTGCTAGTTCCCTCTGGGCTAGCGGTATGAGGGGGTACCAAGAGACCCAGTACTTC.

The chain uses TRBV7-9 and TRBJ1-2; no firm D call. Trimming left V 6 bases short and J 8 bases short, with 16 bases between. This CDR3 is 13 amino acids long. Germline V gene lookup returns CDR1 SEHNR and CDR2 FQNEAQ (reference sequence). The CDR3 sequence: CASRRGGLEGYTF. The CDR3 nucleotides read TGTGCCAGCAGACGAGGAGGGTTAGAGGGCTACACCTTC.

The rearrangement links TRBV4-1 to TRBJ1-4; D gene unclear. This CDR3 is built from 17 residues. Trimming removed 0 bases at V and 0 bases at J, with 11 bases between. Germline V gene sequence: CDR1 MGHRA, CDR2 YSYEKL. The CDR3 protein is CASSQDKRRSTNEKLFF. For the CDR3, the DNA is TGCGCCAGCAGCCAAGATAAGAGGCGGTCAACTAATGAAAAACTGTTTTTT.

This clonotype has at least ten counts. This chain joins TRBV6-5 and TRBJ2-1; 12 nucleotides line up with TRBD2. J lost 5 bases, V lost 6 bases, and 8 bases had no gene match. This CDR3 comprises 16 residues. The germline V gene has CDR1 MNHEY and CDR2 SVGAGI. The CDR3 reads CASSPLAGGHDNEQFF. Here the CDR3 DNA reads TGTGCCAGCAGCCCTCTAGCGGGAGGGCATGACAATGAGCAGTTCTTC.

Comments on this clonotype: This sequence may be a read error, since a much larger clone differs from it by one base. The chain combines TRBV6-6 with TRBJ2-1, with 8 positions matching TRBD2. The CDR3 length is 15 residues. CDR1 MNHNY and CDR2 SVGAGI come from the germline V gene (reference sequence). Germline trimming cut 5 bases from V and 8 bases from J; bases unmatched to any gene: 11. The CDR3 spells CASSKRGPLRDEQFF. The CDR3 nucleotides are TGTGCCAGCAGTAAGCGGGGGCCCCTTAGGGATGAGCAGTTCTTC.

The J gene is TRBJ1-6, the V gene TRBV7-2; tentatively, D is TRBD1 (6 bases). Germline V gene sequence: CDR1 SGHTA, CDR2 FQGNSA. V gave up 5 bases and J gave up 0 bases, with 14 bases separating them. There are 17 residues in the CDR3. DNA of the CDR3: TGTGCCAGCAGCATAGACAGGCATCTCTCCTATAATTCACCCCTCCACTTT. Its translation is CASSIDRHLSYNSPLHF.

This clonotype has ten or more counts. The junction does not match germline at one end; this may be a read error. The chain links TRBV5-1 to TRBJ2-5; TRBD2 is a possible D gene (6 bases). Germline V CDR1 and CDR2: SGHRS, YFSETQ. The CDR3 extends over 14 amino acids. The CDR3 protein is CASSLGGYQETQYF. The CDR3 DNA reads as TGTGCCAGCAGCTTAGGAGGGTACCAAGAGACCCAGTACTTC.

This clonotype was picked up many times. This rearrangement joins TRBV2 to TRBJ2-1; D not certain. V lost 4 bases and J lost 5, with 9 bases in between. The CDR3 totals 13 residues. Per the germline V gene, CDR1 is SNHLY and CDR2 is FYNNEI. DNA of the CDR3: TGTGCCAGCAGTGCCGACTGGAACAATGAGCAGTTCTTC. It translates to CASSADWNNEQFF.

This clonotype was seen a handful of times. V usage is TRBV5-5 and J usage is TRBJ2-1, with D unresolved. The CDR3 loop spans 13 amino acids. Trimming stripped 7 bases from V and 6 bases from J, with 14 bases between. Germline assignment: CDR1 SGHKS and CDR2 YYEKEE (reference sequence). CDR3 nucleotides: TGTGCCAGCCGAATGCCCGGGTCCAATGAGCAGTTCTTC. Translated: CASRMPGSNEQFF.

The V gene is TRBV7-3, the J gene TRBJ2-1; 12 bases map to TRBD2. CDR3 length: 16 amino acids. V lost 4 bases and J lost 13; bases outside the gene matches: 14. Per germline, CDR1 SGHTA and CDR2 FQGTGA. In DNA form, the CDR3 reads TGTGCCAGCAGCTCCAACCCGGGACTAGCGGGTGAGGGCCAGTTCTTC. Amino acid sequence: CASSSNPGLAGEGQFF.

This chain connects TRBV21-1 to TRBJ2-1. TRBV21-1 is a documented pseudogene. The CDR3 has 13 residues. This chain's CDR3 is CASSPFTSLMQFF. For the CDR3, the DNA is TGTGCCAGCAGCCCCTTTACGAGCCTCATGCAGTTCTTC.

This clonotype was seen many times. The V and J genes are TRBV29-1 and TRBJ2-1; 8 bases match TRBD2. V lost 5 bases to trimming and J lost 0 bases; unmatched junction nucleotides: 3. Looked up from germline, CDR1 is SQVTM and CDR2 is ANQGSEA. This CDR3 has 14 residues. The CDR3 spells CSVLLADSYNEQFF. DNA of the CDR3: TGCAGCGTTCTACTAGCGGACTCCTACAATGAGCAGTTCTTC.